Shown below are 16 T cell receptor beta chains from a single sample sequenced in a study of T cells in Graves' hyperthyroidism and ophthalmopathy. Amplification targeted TCR beta CDR3 regions from RNA transcripts. HTBI primers drove first-round RT-PCR of the TCR CDR3. TCRdb recomputed calls from the multiplex PCR reads with MiXCR, one row per CDR3 protein. The table has some 370,000 distinct CDR3 sequences, over 13% seen once. The sequenced sample was blood. These TCRs come from a man in his fifties with Graves' ophthalmopathy.

At least ten counts were recorded for this clonotype. This chain links TRBV5-1 with TRBJ2-7; D may be TRBD1 or TRBD2 (5 bases each). The germline CDR1 and CDR2 sequences are SGHRS and YFSETQ. This CDR3 is built from 12 residues. Trimming cost V 4 bases and J 5 bases, with 10 bases left between them. The CDR3 reads CASSPEGNEQYF. The CDR3 DNA follows: TGCGCCAGCAGCCCTGAGGGGAACGAGCAGTACTTC.

This clonotype was detected ten times or more. The chain couples TRBV28 to TRBJ2-7; 9 bases are shared with TRBD1. Unmatched junction bases numbered 7, after V lost 2 bases and J lost 2 bases. In germline, CDR1 is MDHEN, CDR2 SYDVKM. CDR3 length: 16 residues. The CDR3 region is CASSLVGTGNPYEQYF. The CDR3, as DNA: TGTGCCAGCAGTTTAGTTGGGACAGGGAACCCCTACGAGCAGTACTTC.

This clonotype was observed at least ten times. The gene calls are TRBV12-3 or TRBV12-4 and TRBJ1-4; D uncertain. The CDR3 consists of 13 residues. With 7 bases removed from V and 4 bases from J, the gap between germline ends came to 10 bases. The CDR3 protein is CASTRVGNEKLFF. Here the CDR3 DNA reads TGTGCCAGCACCCGCGTAGGTAATGAAAAACTGTTTTTT.

This clonotype was counted ten times or more. The genes are TRBV6-1 and TRBJ2-7; D may be TRBD2 (5 bases). Trimming removed 3 bases from V and 5 bases from J, with 8 bases in between. Germline values: CDR1 MNHNS, CDR2 SASEGT. CDR3 length: 12 residues. The CDR3 here is CASSDLRDEQYF. The CDR3, as DNA: TGTGCCAGCAGTGACCTGAGGGACGAGCAGTACTTC.

V gene TRBV24-1 combines with J gene TRBJ1-1; a weak D match, TRBD1 (6 bases). The CDR3 has 17 residues. The V gene lost 7 bases and the J gene lost 1 base, with 21 bases spanning the gap. Germline CDR1 KGHDR, CDR2 SFDVKD. In nucleotides, the CDR3 is TGTGCCACCAGGCCCGCGCGGACAGCTCACGAGAACACTGAAGCTTTCTTT. Its protein is CATRPARTAHENTEAFF.

This clonotype showed up many times. V usage is TRBV7-6 and J usage is TRBJ1-1; D is ambiguous. CDR3 length: 14 residues. CDR1 is SGHVS and CDR2 is FNYEAQ in the germline V gene. The V end lost 2 bases, the J end lost 2 bases, and 9 bases lay between the germline ends. DNA of the CDR3: TGTGCCAGCAGCTTACTTTCAGCAAACACTGAAGCTTTCTTT. This encodes CASSLLSANTEAFF.

This clonotype has a count of ten or more. The V gene is TRBV11-2, the J gene TRBJ1-1; no definite D call. In germline, CDR1 is SGHAT, CDR2 FQNNGV. Trimming stripped 1 base from V and 0 bases from J, with 18 bases between. The CDR3 has 18 residues. CDR3 residues: CASSLVVRSYSMNTEAFF. In DNA form, the CDR3 reads TGTGCCAGCAGCTTAGTGGTGAGGTCGTACAGCATGAACACTGAAGCTTTCTTT. Full variable domain (outside the CDR3, taken from reference TRBV11-2 and TRBJ1-1): EAGVAQSPRYKIIEKRQSVAFWCNPISGHATLYWYQQILGQGPKLLIQFQNNGVVDDSQLPKDRFSAERLKGVDSTLKIQPAKLEDSAVYLCASSLVVRSYSMNTEAFFGQGTRLTVV.

This clonotype was recorded at least ten times. The chain recombines TRBV9 with TRBJ2-1; D is unclear. Germline CDR1 SGDLS, CDR2 YYNGEE. This CDR3 comprises 15 residues. V gave up 0 bases and J gave up 1 base, with 8 bases separating them. CDR3 protein: CASSVGSLSYNEQFF. In DNA form, the CDR3 reads TGTGCCAGCAGCGTAGGCTCGCTTTCCTACAATGAGCAGTTCTTC.

The V gene is TRBV28, the J gene TRBJ2-2, with 9 bases matching TRBD1. J lost 4 bases, V lost 9 bases, and 9 bases had no gene match. This CDR3 comprises 15 residues. From germline, CDR1 is MDHEN and CDR2 SYDVKM. The CDR3 nucleotides are TGTGCCAGTGCAACAGGGGGCGTTGGCACCGGGGAGCTGTTTTTT. Amino acid sequence: CASATGGVGTGELFF.

This clonotype was recorded a few times. The rearrangement links TRBV29-1 to TRBJ2-1; D not certain. Trimming removed 3 bases from V and 8 bases from J, with 14 bases in between. This CDR3 region has 13 residues. The germline V gene encodes CDR1 SQVTM and CDR2 ANQGSEA. This CDR3 reads CSVDTRNVDEQFF. Here the CDR3 DNA reads TGCAGCGTTGATACCAGAAACGTGGATGAGCAGTTCTTC.

This clonotype was counted a few times. The genes are TRBV28 and TRBJ2-7, with 8 bases lining up with TRBD1. The CDR3 runs 13 residues. Germline CDR1 is MDHEN and CDR2 is SYDVKM. V lost 4 bases, J lost 5 bases, and 4 bases stayed unmatched. The CDR3 bases are TGTGCCAGCAGTTGGACAGGGAGGCACGAGCAGTACTTC. It codes for CASSWTGRHEQYF.

There are many counts of this clonotype. The chain links TRBV12-3 or TRBV12-4 to TRBJ2-3; TRBD2 agrees at 8 bases. The CDR3 is made up of 13 amino acids. V was clipped by 9 bases and J by 4 bases; unmatched bases: 6. The DNA for the CDR3 is TGTGCCAGTGCCGGGAGGGCGTCAGATACGCAGTATTTT. Translated, it gives CASAGRASDTQYF.

Many counts were recorded for this clonotype. This chain joins TRBV29-1 and TRBJ2-1; 7 bases line up with TRBD2. The CDR3 extends over 11 amino acids. The J segment lost 8 bases and the V segment lost 4 bases, leaving 2 bases of the junction unmatched. In germline, CDR1 is SQVTM, CDR2 ANQGSEA. CDR3 amino acids: CSVGLAYEQFF. The DNA of the CDR3 is TGCAGCGTTGGACTAGCCTATGAGCAGTTCTTC.

The chain employs TRBV7-9 and TRBJ2-1, with D perhaps TRBD2 (6 bases). This CDR3 comprises 17 residues. Trimming took 4 bases from V and 0 from J, leaving 16 bases between them. Germline lookup yields CDR1 SEHNR and CDR2 FQNEAQ (reference sequence). In nucleotides, the CDR3 is TGTGCCAGCAGCTCGACTGGGAGGCCGAGCTCCTACAATGAGCAGTTCTTC. This sequence encodes CASSSTGRPSSYNEQFF.

This clonotype was counted between two and nine times. The chain employs TRBV2 and TRBJ2-2; D is perhaps TRBD2 (5 bases). V was clipped by 6 bases and J by 6 bases, with 14 bases between them. This CDR3 is built from 14 residues. Germline V lookup: CDR1 SNHLY, CDR2 FYNNEI. CDR3 region: CASRDGGLSGELFF. In DNA form, the CDR3 reads TGTGCCAGCAGAGACGGCGGGTTGTCCGGGGAGCTGTTTTTT.

This chain connects TRBV29-1 to TRBJ2-5, with 7 bases identical to TRBD2. Per germline, CDR1 SQVTM and CDR2 ANQGSEA. The CDR3 runs 14 residues. V gave up 4 bases and J gave up 2 bases; unmatched junction bases: 7. For the CDR3, the DNA is TGCAGCGTTGTGGCGTGGGGGGGACAAGAGACCCAGTACTTC. Translating gives CSVVAWGGQETQYF.